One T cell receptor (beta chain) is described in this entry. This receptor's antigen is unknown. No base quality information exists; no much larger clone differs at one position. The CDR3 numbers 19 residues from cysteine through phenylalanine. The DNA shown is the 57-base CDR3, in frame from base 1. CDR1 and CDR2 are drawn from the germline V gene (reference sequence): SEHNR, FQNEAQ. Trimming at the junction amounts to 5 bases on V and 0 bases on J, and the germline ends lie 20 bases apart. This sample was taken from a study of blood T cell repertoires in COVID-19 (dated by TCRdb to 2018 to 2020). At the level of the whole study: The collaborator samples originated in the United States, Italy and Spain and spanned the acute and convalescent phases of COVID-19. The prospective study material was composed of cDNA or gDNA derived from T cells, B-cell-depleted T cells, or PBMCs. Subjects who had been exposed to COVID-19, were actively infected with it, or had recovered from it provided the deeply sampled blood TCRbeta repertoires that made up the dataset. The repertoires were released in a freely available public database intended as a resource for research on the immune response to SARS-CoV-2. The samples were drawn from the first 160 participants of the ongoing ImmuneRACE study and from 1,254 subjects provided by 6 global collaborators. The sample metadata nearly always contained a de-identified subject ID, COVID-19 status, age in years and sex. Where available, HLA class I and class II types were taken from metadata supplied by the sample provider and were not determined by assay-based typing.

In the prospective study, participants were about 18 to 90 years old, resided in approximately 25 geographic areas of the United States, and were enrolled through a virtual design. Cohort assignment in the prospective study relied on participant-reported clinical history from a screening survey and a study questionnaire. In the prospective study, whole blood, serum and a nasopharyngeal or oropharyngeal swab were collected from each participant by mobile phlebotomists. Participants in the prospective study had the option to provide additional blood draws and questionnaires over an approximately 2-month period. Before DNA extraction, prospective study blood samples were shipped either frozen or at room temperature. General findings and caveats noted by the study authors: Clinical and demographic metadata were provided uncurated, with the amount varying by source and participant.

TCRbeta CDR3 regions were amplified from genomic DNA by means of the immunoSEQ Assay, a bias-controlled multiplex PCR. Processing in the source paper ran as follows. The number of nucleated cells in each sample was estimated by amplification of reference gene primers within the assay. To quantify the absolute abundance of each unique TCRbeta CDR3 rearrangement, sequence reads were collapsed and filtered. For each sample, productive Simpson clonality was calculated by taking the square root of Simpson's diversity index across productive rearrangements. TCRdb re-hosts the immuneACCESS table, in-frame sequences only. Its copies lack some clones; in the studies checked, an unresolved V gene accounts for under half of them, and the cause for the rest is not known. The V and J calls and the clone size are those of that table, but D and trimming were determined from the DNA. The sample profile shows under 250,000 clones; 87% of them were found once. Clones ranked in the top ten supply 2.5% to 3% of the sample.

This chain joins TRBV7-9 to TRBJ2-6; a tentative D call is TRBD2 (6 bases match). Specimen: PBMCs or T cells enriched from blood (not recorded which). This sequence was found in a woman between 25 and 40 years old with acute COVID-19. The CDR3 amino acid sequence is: CASSHPGSGGSSGANVLTF. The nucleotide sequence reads TGTGCCAGCAGCCACCCCGGGAGCGGCGGAAGCTCTGGGGCCAACGTCCTGACTTTC.